This is a list of T cell receptor beta chains from one sample in a study of shared clonotypes between healthy human individuals. TCRdb's table, derived via immunoSEQ multiplex PCR, lists solely in-frame clones and lacks some. The sample yields approximately 2.1 million clones, over 90% seen once. The sequenced sample consisted of naive CD4+ T cells from PBMCs. The receptor source for this set is a man between 18 and 35 years old in good health. Some clones in this sample may be carry-over from other donors' samples. Both conserved end residues are trimmed from each CDR3. D genes are given only for firm matches.

V: TRBV28; J: TRBJ1-2; D: .; CDR3: ASLLEPQGYT
V: TRBV5-1; J: TRBJ2-1; D: TRBD2; CDR3: ASSTKPGLASIEQF
V: TRBV7-3; J: TRBJ2-1; D: .; CDR3: ASSPRQASDEQF
V: TRBV7-2; J: TRBJ2-1; D: .; CDR3: ASSLVGGSVFDEQF
V: TRBV11-3; J: TRBJ2-1; D: TRBD2; CDR3: ASRTSGSEQF
V: TRBV2; J: TRBJ1-4; D: .; CDR3: ASRQGRPNEKLF
V: TRBV30; J: TRBJ1-6; D: .; CDR3: AWSLGQFNSPLH
V: TRBV7-9; J: TRBJ2-7; D: .; CDR3: ASSLGAEIYEQY
V: TRBV19; J: TRBJ1-1; D: .; CDR3: ASTIGQNTEAF
V: TRBV28; J: TRBJ1-5; D: TRBD1; CDR3: ASSEGGLNQPQH
V: TRBV18; J: TRBJ2-7; D: .; CDR3: ASSPTPYEQY
V: TRBV28; J: TRBJ1-2; D: TRBD1; CDR3: ASSLAGQTLYGYT
V: TRBV10-3; J: TRBJ1-5; D: TRBD1; CDR3: AISESTGGLINQPQH
V: TRBV28; J: TRBJ2-7; D: TRBD2; CDR3: ASSLRLARYEQY
V: TRBV5-1; J: TRBJ2-5; D: .; CDR3: ASSPPGSETQY
V: TRBV28; J: TRBJ2-3; D: .; CDR3: ASLSAGASLGTQY
V: TRBV5-1; J: TRBJ1-3; D: .; CDR3: ASSSHPIVTGNTIY
V: TRBV6-5; J: TRBJ1-1; D: TRBD1; CDR3: ASSSRQGSTEAF
V: TRBV29-1; J: TRBJ1-1; D: .; CDR3: SVAGPGAEAF
V: TRBV28; J: TRBJ1-1; D: .; CDR3: ASSLQVESTEAF
V: TRBV5-4; J: TRBJ2-3; D: TRBD1; CDR3: ASSLRVVGGEDTQY
V: TRBV6-4; J: TRBJ2-7; D: .; CDR3: ASSVGVSEQY
V: TRBV6-1; J: TRBJ2-3; D: .; CDR3: ASSANRVLDTQY
V: TRBV7-9; J: TRBJ2-1; D: .; CDR3: ASSFPGGSYNEQF
V: TRBV9; J: TRBJ2-4; D: TRBD2; CDR3: ASSADSGRAGDIQY
V: TRBV11-3; J: TRBJ2-1; D: .; CDR3: ASSEGTGSYNEQF
V: TRBV18; J: TRBJ1-2; D: TRBD1; CDR3: ASSPVGQLMGYT
V: TRBV7-3; J: TRBJ2-1; D: TRBD2; CDR3: ASSSGLAGALQF
V: TRBV19; J: TRBJ1-4; D: .; CDR3: ASREGWDLRAKLF
V: TRBV9; J: TRBJ2-1; D: TRBD2; CDR3: ASSELAGGHNEQF
V: TRBV6-5; J: TRBJ1-2; D: .; CDR3: ASSSVYGYT
V: TRBV29-1; J: TRBJ2-7; D: TRBD1; CDR3: SVSSTGAYEQY
V: TRBV5-1; J: TRBJ1-1; D: .; CDR3: ASSSVDGWTEAF
V: TRBV6-5; J: TRBJ2-3; D: TRBD2; CDR3: ASSPIGRGDTQY
V: TRBV28; J: TRBJ1-4; D: TRBD1; CDR3: ASSSRDRGPANEKLF
V: TRBV7-8; J: TRBJ1-5; D: TRBD1; CDR3: ASSVDSGDRPNQPQH
V: TRBV18; J: TRBJ1-1; D: .; CDR3: ASSPPGWSTEAF
V: TRBV30; J: TRBJ2-5; D: TRBD2; CDR3: AWSLGLAGETQY
V: TRBV11-2; J: TRBJ2-7; D: TRBD2; CDR3: ASSLFPGGTSYEQY
V: TRBV5-6; J: TRBJ2-1; D: .; CDR3: ASSLVAGNNEQF
V: TRBV9; J: TRBJ2-1; D: .; CDR3: ASSAGSGNEQF
V: TRBV28; J: TRBJ2-2; D: TRBD1; CDR3: ASSPLGDRDSGELF
V: TRBV7-3; J: TRBJ2-2; D: TRBD1; CDR3: ASSQQGAVGGELF
V: TRBV7-9; J: TRBJ2-3; D: .; CDR3: ASSFRRGGSDTQY
V: TRBV29-1; J: TRBJ2-3; D: .; CDR3: SVEVQQRTDTQY
V: TRBV15; J: TRBJ1-1; D: .; CDR3: ATSREPWGSEAF
V: TRBV11-2; J: TRBJ2-2; D: .; CDR3: ASSLLKDTGELF
V: TRBV5-4; J: TRBJ1-1; D: TRBD1; CDR3: ASSFVTGGQSEAF
V: TRBV2; J: TRBJ2-7; D: TRBD1; CDR3: ASSETGAFGEQY
V: TRBV10-3; J: TRBJ2-7; D: TRBD2; CDR3: AITPGLAGDSSYEQY
V: TRBV28; J: TRBJ1-1; D: .; CDR3: ASSGDPKAF